One T cell receptor (beta chain) is described in this entry. Its specificity is not known. Sorting with CD45RO/CCR7/CD25/CD127/CD95/CD27 yielded naive, central memory, regulatory and stem-like memory CD4+ cells. These data originate in a study of beta chain features in type 1 diabetes. General study results and limits: Reduced insertions and increased deletions marked VDJ junctions in type 1 diabetes patients. Patients showed naive, central memory and Treg TCRB repertoires that appeared more similar than those of healthy donors.

The investigators reverse transcribed all of the isolated RNA, so they sequenced expressed TCRB transcripts. Produced via immunoSEQ multiplex PCR; TCRdb's table is partial and in-frame only. The sample has more than 300,000 clones; about 15% are singletons. The trim removed 8 bases at V and 2 bases at J, leaving 3 bases unmatched. The CDR3 spans 14 residues. Germline V gene sequence: CDR1 SGHTA, CDR2 FQGTGA. The rearrangement joins TRBV7-3 to TRBJ2-1, with 10 bases fitting TRBD1. The sequence derives from a young woman in good health. The sample taken for sequencing was naive CD4+ T cells from blood. In DNA form, the CDR3 reads TGTGCCAGCGGAGACAGGGGGCCCTACAATGAGCAGTTCTTC. Protein product: CASGDRGPYNEQFF.